Listed here is a single TCR beta chain. How the authors handled the data: It was from reference gene primer amplification that nucleated cell counts were estimated. Assay: immunoSEQ multiplex PCR; the TCRdb copy retains only in-frame clones and omits some. That table supplies the V and J calls and clone size; D and trimming were determined from the DNA. In the table there are over 100,000 clones, 85% of which are singletons. CDR3 size: 14 residues. Germline V CDR1 and CDR2: SGHTA, FQGTGA. The ends lost 5 bases at V and 6 bases at J; junction bases unmatched: 6. This entry comes from a study of blood T cell repertoires in COVID-19. Turning to the study itself: Acute and convalescent COVID-19 specimens originated in the United States, Italy and Spain. Sources were T cells, B-cell-depleted T cells, or PBMCs; the material itself was cDNA or gDNA.

The chain recombines TRBV7-3 with TRBJ2-1, with 8 bases identical to TRBD2. The sequenced sample was peripheral blood. This sequence originates from a man aged 35 to 55 with acute or convalescent COVID-19. CDR3 protein: CASSPDRGGNEQFF. The CDR3 nucleotides are TGTGCCAGCAGCCCGGACCGGGGGGGCAATGAGCAGTTCTTC.